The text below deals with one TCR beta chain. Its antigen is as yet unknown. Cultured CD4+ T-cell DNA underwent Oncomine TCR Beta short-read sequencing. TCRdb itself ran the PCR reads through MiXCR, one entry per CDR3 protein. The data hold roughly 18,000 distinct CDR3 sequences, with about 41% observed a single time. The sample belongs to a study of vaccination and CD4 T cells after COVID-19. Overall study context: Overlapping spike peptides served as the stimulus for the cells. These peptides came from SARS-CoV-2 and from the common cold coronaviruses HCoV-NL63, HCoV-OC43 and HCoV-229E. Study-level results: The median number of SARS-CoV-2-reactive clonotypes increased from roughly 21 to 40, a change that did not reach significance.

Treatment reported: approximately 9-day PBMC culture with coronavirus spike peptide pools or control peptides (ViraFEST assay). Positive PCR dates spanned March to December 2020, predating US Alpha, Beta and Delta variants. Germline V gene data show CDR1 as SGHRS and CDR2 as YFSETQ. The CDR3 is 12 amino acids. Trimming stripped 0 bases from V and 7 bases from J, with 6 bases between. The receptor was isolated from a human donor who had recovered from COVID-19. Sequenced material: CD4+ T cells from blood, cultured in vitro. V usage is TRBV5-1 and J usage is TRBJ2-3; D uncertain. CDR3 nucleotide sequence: TGCGCCAGCAGCTTGGACAGTAATACGCAGTATTTT. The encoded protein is CASSLDSNTQYF. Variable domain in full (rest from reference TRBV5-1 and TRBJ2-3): KAGVTQTPRYLIKTRGQQVTLSCSPISGHRSVSWYQQTPGQGLQFLFEYFSETQRNKGNFPGRFSGRQFSNSRSEMNVSTLELGDSALYLCASSLDSNTQYFGPGTRLTVL.